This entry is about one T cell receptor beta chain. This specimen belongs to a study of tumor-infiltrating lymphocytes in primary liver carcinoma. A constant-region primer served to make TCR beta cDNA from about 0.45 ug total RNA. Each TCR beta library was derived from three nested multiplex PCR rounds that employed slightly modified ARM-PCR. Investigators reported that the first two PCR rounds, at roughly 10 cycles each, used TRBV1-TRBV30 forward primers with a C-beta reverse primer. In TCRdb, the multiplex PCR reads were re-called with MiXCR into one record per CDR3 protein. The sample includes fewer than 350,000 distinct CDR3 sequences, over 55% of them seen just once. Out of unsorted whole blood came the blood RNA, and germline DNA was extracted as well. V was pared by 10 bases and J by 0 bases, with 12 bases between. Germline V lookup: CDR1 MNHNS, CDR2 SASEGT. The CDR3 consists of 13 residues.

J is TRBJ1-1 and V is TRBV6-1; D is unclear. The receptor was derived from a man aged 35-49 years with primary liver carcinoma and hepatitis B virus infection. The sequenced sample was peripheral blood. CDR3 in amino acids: CATRRCLNTEAFF. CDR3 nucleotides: TGTGCCACCAGGAGGTGCCTGAACACTGAAGCTTTCTTT.